The 31 T cell receptor beta chains given below trace back to one sample, sequenced in a study of shared clonotypes between healthy human individuals. Some clones are missing from TCRdb's copy, which holds only in-frame ones; the method was immunoSEQ multiplex PCR. The table lists 1.6 million or so clones, approximately 98.5% of them singletons, with approximately 0.4% in the top ten. Sequenced input: naive CD4+ T cells sorted from blood. Subset denoted: CD45RA+ positively selected. These receptors all come from a man aged 30-40 years in good health.

The rearrangement links TRBV6-5 to TRBJ2-5; D possibly matches TRBD1 or TRBD2 (6 bases each). The V gene's germline CDR1 is MNHEY and CDR2 SVGAGI. V was trimmed by 2 bases and J by 7 bases, leaving 14 bases between them. The CDR3 has 14 residues. The CDR3 protein is CASSYAGGTGTQYF. The CDR3 DNA is TGTGCCAGCAGTTACGCCGGGGGCACCGGGACCCAGTACTTC.

The rearrangement uses TRBV11-2 and TRBJ2-7; D remains ambiguous. Germline CDR1 reads SGHAT; CDR2 reads FQNNGV. V was pared by 3 bases and J by 1 base, with 10 bases between. CDR3 length equals 14 residues. In DNA, the CDR3 is TGTGCCAGCAGCTTTCGGATAAATTCCTACGAGCAGTACTTC. Its protein is CASSFRINSYEQYF.

This chain links TRBV18 with TRBJ2-7, with D perhaps being TRBD1 or TRBD2 (5 bases each). V lost 6 bases to trimming and J lost 2 bases, with 14 bases between them. Germline assignment: CDR1 KGHSH and CDR2 LQKENI. CDR3 length: 14 amino acids. DNA of the CDR3: TGTGCCAGCTCTCCCCCGGGACCAACCTACGAGCAGTACTTC. The encoded protein is CASSPPGPTYEQYF.

Note on this clone: Mismatch with germline at one junction end may stem from a read error. V is TRBV10-3 and J is TRBJ2-1; TRBD1 matches 9 bases. CDR1 ENHRY and CDR2 SYGVKD come from the germline V gene. The CDR3 covers 12 residues. The CDR3 reads CAFSTGGDEQFF. CDR3 nucleotides: TGTGCCTTCAGTACAGGGGGCGATGAGCAGTTCTTC.

Only one count was recorded for this clone. The V call is TRBV19, the J call TRBJ2-4; D is perhaps TRBD2 (5 bases). The V end was cut by 3 bases, the J end by 1 base, with 13 bases between. Looked up from germline, CDR1 is LNHDA and CDR2 is SQIVND (reference sequence). There are 16 residues in the CDR3. In DNA form, the CDR3 reads TGTGCCAGTAGTATCGCTCCGACGGGGGCCAAAAACATTCAGTACTTC. Amino acids: CASSIAPTGAKNIQYF.

This clone was seen once. The gene calls are TRBV7-8 and TRBJ2-2, with unresolved D. Germline V CDR1 and CDR2: SGHVS, FQNEAQ. Trimming removed 3 bases from V and 7 bases from J, with 15 bases in between. The CDR3 length is 15 residues. The CDR3 region has the DNA TGTGCCAGCAGCTTCGTGACACCTCCGGGCGGGGAGCTGTTTTTT. It is translated as CASSFVTPPGGELFF.

The chain recombines TRBV5-1 with TRBJ2-7; 7 bases fit TRBD1. Looked up from germline, CDR1 is SGHRS and CDR2 is YFSETQ. V was pared by 0 bases and J by 6 bases, with 0 bases of the junction left unmatched. The CDR3 totals 12 residues. The CDR3: CASSLDRGEQYF. The CDR3 DNA sequence: TGCGCCAGCAGCTTGGACAGGGGCGAGCAGTACTTC.

The V call is TRBV29-1, the J call TRBJ2-7, with D perhaps matching TRBD1 (6 bases). The CDR3 contains 12 residues. CDR1 is SQVTM, CDR2 ANQGSEA, per germline. Trimming took off 6 bases at V and 3 bases at J, with 12 bases between the two ends. CDR3 in amino acids: CSVGRTDYEQYF. For the CDR3, the DNA is TGCAGCGTGGGGCGGACAGACTACGAGCAGTACTTC.

The chain has TRBV4-2 and TRBJ1-5, with a weak D call TRBD1 (5 bases). Germline V lookup: CDR1 LGHNA, CDR2 YNFKEQ. Trimming took 4 bases from V and 4 from J, leaving 14 bases between them. The CDR3 is 15 residues long. As DNA, the CDR3 is TGTGCCAGCAGCCCCCAGGGCGCTGGGAATCAGCCCCAGCATTTT. This translates into CASSPQGAGNQPQHF.

This clone occurred once. This chain joins TRBV27 and TRBJ2-5; 7 bases agree with TRBD1. The CDR3 is 16 amino acids. CDR1 is MNHEY, CDR2 SMNVEV, per germline (reference sequence). V shed 5 bases and J 2 bases; nucleotides not matched to a gene: 11. The CDR3 nucleotides read TGTGCCAGCAGTCCGCAGCCTCGGGACAGACAAGAGACCCAGTACTTC. It codes for CASSPQPRDRQETQYF.

The V and J genes are TRBV5-1 and TRBJ1-4; the match to TRBD1 covers 8 bases. V lost 0 bases and J lost 1; bases outside the gene matches: 5. Germline V gene sequence: CDR1 SGHRS, CDR2 YFSETQ. CDR3 length: 17 amino acids. The CDR3 is CASSLGVTGGTNEKLFF. As DNA, the CDR3 is TGCGCCAGCAGCTTGGGTGTAACAGGGGGAACTAATGAAAAACTGTTTTTT.

The chain joins TRBV19 to TRBJ1-2; perhaps TRBD1 as D (5 bases). With 1 base removed from V and 3 bases from J, the gap between germline ends came to 12 bases. From germline, CDR1 is LNHDA and CDR2 SQIVND (reference sequence). The CDR3 is 15 amino acids. CDR3 in amino acids: CASSIGSAGHYGYTF. For the CDR3, the DNA is TGTGCCAGTAGTATAGGATCCGCAGGGCACTATGGCTACACCTTC.

CDR3 coding DNA: TGTGCCAGCAGTTTCAACAGGGGGTTGGCGGAGCAGTACTTC. It is translated as CASSFNRGLAEQYF. The V gene is TRBV27, the J gene TRBJ2-7, with TRBD1 identical over 8 bases. The germline CDR1 and CDR2 sequences are MNHEY and SMNVEV (reference sequence). The CDR3 is made up of 14 amino acids. The J segment lost 7 bases and the V segment lost 3 bases, leaving 8 bases of the junction unmatched.

The rearrangement uses TRBV7-9 and TRBJ2-7, with D tentatively TRBD2 (6 bases). With 5 bases removed from V and 5 bases from J, the gap between germline ends came to 22 bases. The CDR3 contains 16 residues. The germline gives CDR1 SEHNR, CDR2 FQNEAQ (reference sequence). The CDR3 loop is CASSPRLVYPPDEQYF. In DNA, the CDR3 is TGTGCCAGCAGCCCGCGACTAGTGTACCCGCCTGACGAGCAGTACTTC.

This CDR3 is CASSLVARDTGELFF. In nucleotides, the CDR3 is TGTGCCAGCTCACTCGTGGCCAGAGACACCGGGGAGCTGTTTTTT. The chain links TRBV18 to TRBJ2-2; D not certain. The CDR3 extends over 15 amino acids. CDR1 is KGHSH and CDR2 is LQKENI in the germline V gene. Trimming took off 4 bases at V and 3 bases at J, with 12 bases between the two ends.

On this clone: Within the sample, other DNA sequences also encode this same CDR3. The J gene is TRBJ2-7, the V gene TRBV11-2; D is ambiguous. The germline V gene encodes CDR1 SGHAT and CDR2 FQNNGV. The CDR3 is 12 amino acids. V shed 0 bases and J shed 3 bases, with 3 bases lying between them. The CDR3 bases are TGTGCCAGCAGCTTAGAGGACTACGAGCAGTACTTC. Translated: CASSLEDYEQYF.

Comment on this clone: Other DNA sequences within the sample encode an identical CDR3. The CDR3, as DNA: TGTGCCAGCTCACCACAGGGCCAAGAGACCCAGTACTTC. Protein sequence: CASSPQGQETQYF. The V and J genes are TRBV18 and TRBJ2-5; D call uncertain. V shed 1 base and J shed 1 base, with 4 bases lying between them. From germline, CDR1 is KGHSH and CDR2 LQKENI. The CDR3 totals 13 residues.

J is TRBJ2-7 and V is TRBV27, with 13 positions matching TRBD2. V shed 4 bases and J 4 bases; nucleotides not matched to a gene: 10. The germline gives CDR1 MNHEY, CDR2 SMNVEV (reference sequence). This CDR3 contains 17 residues. The CDR3 nucleotides are TGTGCCAGCAGTTCATTCACGGGACTAGCGGGGCGATACGAGCAGTACTTC. Protein: CASSSFTGLAGRYEQYF.

The rearrangement uses TRBV5-1 and TRBJ1-1, with no clear D. The CDR3 length is 15 residues. The germline CDR1 and CDR2 sequences are SGHRS and YFSETQ. The V gene lost 0 bases and the J gene lost 1 base, with 10 bases spanning the gap. The CDR3 bases are TGCGCCAGCAGCTTGGTTATGGGTTCGAACACTGAAGCTTTCTTT. Amino acids: CASSLVMGSNTEAFF.

This clone is a singleton in its sample. This chain joins TRBV5-1 and TRBJ2-1, with TRBD2 matching over 10 bases. Trimming removed 4 bases from V and 5 bases from J; junction bases left unmatched: 3. The germline V gene encodes CDR1 SGHRS and CDR2 YFSETQ. CDR3 length: 14 amino acids. CDR3 in DNA: TGCGCCAGCAGCGCGGGACTAGCGCACAATGAGCAGTTCTTC. Encoded protein: CASSAGLAHNEQFF.

This chain uses TRBV19 with TRBJ2-7; D call uncertain. This CDR3 is built from 13 residues. Trimming stripped 9 bases from V and 4 bases from J, with 16 bases between. Looked up from germline, CDR1 is LNHDA and CDR2 is SQIVND (reference sequence). The DNA of the CDR3 is TGTGCCAGACGTCTTACAATACCTTACGAGCAGTACTTC. Translated, it gives CARRLTIPYEQYF.

The chain links TRBV4-1 to TRBJ2-7; D is unclear. The CDR3 has 16 residues. Germline lookup yields CDR1 MGHRA and CDR2 YSYEKL. Trimming shortened V by 0 bases and J by 2 bases, and 14 bases separated the two germline ends. The CDR3 sequence: CASSQDPRLLTYEQYF. CDR3 in DNA: TGCGCCAGCAGCCAAGATCCGAGACTCCTCACCTACGAGCAGTACTTC.

The chain carries TRBV18 and TRBJ2-3; 9 bases align to TRBD2. The CDR3 sequence is 15 residues long. The V and J ends lost 6 bases and 2 bases, in that order; junction bases with no gene match: 6. Germline V gives CDR1 KGHSH, CDR2 LQKENI. The CDR3 DNA is TGTGCCAGCTCGCTGACTAGCGGAATCACAGATACGCAGTATTTT. Translation gives CASSLTSGITDTQYF. Complete variable domain (other parts from reference TRBV18 and TRBJ2-3): NAGVMQNPRHLVRRRGQEARLRCSPMKGHSHVYWYRQLPEEGLKFMVYLQKENIIDESGMPKERFSAEFPKEGPSILRIQQVVRGDSAAYFCASSLTSGITDTQYFGPGTRLTVL.

The chain is built from TRBV14 and TRBJ2-7, with D tentatively TRBD2 (5 bases). The CDR3 is 14 residues long. Trimming shortened V by 1 base and J by 6 bases, and 13 bases separated the two germline ends. The germline CDR1 and CDR2 sequences are SGHDN and FVKESK. In DNA form, the CDR3 reads TGTGCCAGCAGCCAAGCCGGGGTAGCAGCCGAGCAGTACTTC. Encoded protein: CASSQAGVAAEQYF.

The chain uses TRBV5-1 and TRBJ1-2; D is unclear. The germline gives CDR1 SGHRS, CDR2 YFSETQ. Trimming shortened V by 5 bases and J by 4 bases, and 12 bases separated the two germline ends. There are 13 residues in the CDR3. The CDR3 sequence: CASSPPSGYGYTF. The DNA of the CDR3 is TGCGCCAGCAGTCCTCCATCCGGCTATGGCTACACCTTC.

This clone occurred once. Here the CDR3 reads CASSLDVGLAGGPADTQYF. Here the CDR3 DNA reads TGTGCCAGCAGCTTGGATGTGGGACTAGCGGGAGGGCCGGCAGATACGCAGTATTTT. The chain combines TRBV5-5 with TRBJ2-3; 16 nucleotides match TRBD2. The CDR3 is made up of 19 amino acids. V trimming: 0 bases; J trimming: 4 bases; junction bases outside the gene matches: 8. Germline loops: CDR1 SGHKS, CDR2 YYEKEE (reference sequence).

The V and J genes are TRBV5-1 and TRBJ2-7, with 9 nucleotides matching TRBD1. The ends lost 1 base at V and 7 bases at J; junction bases unmatched: 15. The CDR3 runs 17 residues. Germline V gene lookup returns CDR1 SGHRS and CDR2 YFSETQ. The CDR3, as DNA: TGCGCCAGCAGCTTGTCCCGCCTATCGGACAGGGGAAGTGAGCAGTACTTC. The encoded protein is CASSLSRLSDRGSEQYF.

The chain recombines TRBV6-1 with TRBJ1-1; D uncertain. Germline CDR1 reads MNHNS; CDR2 reads SASEGT. Trimming took 5 bases from V and 7 from J, leaving 8 bases between them. This CDR3 contains 11 residues. The CDR3 sequence: CASSWTVEAFF. The DNA for the CDR3 is TGTGCCAGCAGTTGGACGGTTGAAGCTTTCTTT.

The V and J genes are TRBV7-7 and TRBJ2-7, with 8 bases matching TRBD1. Germline CDR1 SSHAT, CDR2 FNYEAQ (reference sequence). The CDR3 contains 14 residues. The trim removed 1 base at V and 2 bases at J, leaving 1 base unmatched. The CDR3 DNA follows: TGTGCCAGCAGCTTAGGACAGGGGACCTACGAGCAGTACTTC. Translating it yields CASSLGQGTYEQYF.

Worth noting for this clone: Distinct nucleotide sequences in the sample also encode this CDR3. The rearrangement links TRBV28 to TRBJ2-1, with 11 bases fitting TRBD2. The V gene's germline CDR1 is MDHEN and CDR2 SYDVKM. Trimming took 4 bases from V and 3 from J; bases not matched to a gene: 2. The CDR3 totals 15 residues. The CDR3 protein is CASSSGTSGYNEQFF. The CDR3 DNA sequence: TGTGCCAGCAGTTCCGGGACTAGCGGCTACAATGAGCAGTTCTTC.

V usage is TRBV20-1 and J usage is TRBJ2-2; D remains unclear. Deletions cut 3 bases from V and 6 bases from J, with 5 bases between. This CDR3 has 11 amino acids. The germline V gene has CDR1 DFQATT and CDR2 SNEGSKA (reference sequence). CDR3 coding DNA: TGCAGTGCTAGGGTGCCCGGGGAGCTGTTTTTT. Translating it yields CSARVPGELFF.